A selection of T cell receptor beta chains follows, all from one sample in a study of cytomegalovirus exposure and HLA in healthy donors. Repertoires were generated with immunoSEQ multiplex PCR, while TCRdb's copy carries only in-frame clones and drops some. The sample carries about 130,000 clones, roughly 74% recorded once. Specimen: PBMCs. These TCRs come from a woman aged 50 to 60 in good health and CMV-seropositive. Both conserved end residues are part of each CDR3. Each record gives: clone size, D gene, J gene, V gene, CDR3 DNA, CDR3 protein. A D gene is named only where the DNA matches it firmly. Where a row states a size, it is once, few, many or the class of an expanded clone; other rows omit it.

size: -; D: -; J: TRBJ1-5; V: TRBV7-2; DNA: TGTGCCAGCAGCTTAAGGCCAGGGGTTAGCAATCAGCCCCAGCATTTT; CDR3: CASSLRPGVSNQPQHF
size: -; D: TRBD2; J: TRBJ2-3; V: TRBV4-2; DNA: TGTGCCAGCAGCCAAGAGGGCAGCGGGGGGTGGGATACGCAGTATTTT; CDR3: CASSQEGSGGWDTQYF
size: -; D: -; J: TRBJ2-1; V: TRBV4-1; DNA: TGCGCCAGCAGCCAAGATAGACAGGTCTCCTACAATGAGCAGTTCTTC; CDR3: CASSQDRQVSYNEQFF
size: few; D: -; J: TRBJ2-1; V: TRBV21-1; DNA: TGTGCCAGCAGCAAAAAGCGGGGATGTGAGCAGTTCTTC; CDR3: CASSKKRGCEQFF
size: -; D: TRBD2; J: TRBJ2-1; V: TRBV28; DNA: TGTGCCAGCAGTCACGAGCGGGGGGGGTCCTACAATGAGCAGTTCTTC; CDR3: CASSHERGGSYNEQFF
size: -; D: TRBD2; J: TRBJ2-1; V: TRBV2; DNA: TGTGCCAGCAAGCGGGGGGGCAACAATGAGCAGTTCTTC; CDR3: CASKRGGNNEQFF
size: -; D: -; J: TRBJ2-1; V: TRBV7-9; DNA: TGTGCCAGCAGCTCGCCATTGGGGCATAAGAACAATGAGCAGTTCTTC; CDR3: CASSSPLGHKNNEQFF
size: few; D: -; J: TRBJ2-6; V: TRBV10-1; DNA: TGCGCCAGCAGTGCGGCTGGGGCCAACGTCCTGACTTTC; CDR3: CASSAAGANVLTF
size: -; D: TRBD2; J: TRBJ2-2; V: TRBV15; DNA: TGTGCCACCAGCGGGAGACTAGCGGGGGTTGTTGGCGGGGAGCTGTTTTTT; CDR3: CATSGRLAGVVGGELFF
size: -; D: TRBD2; J: TRBJ2-7; V: TRBV19; DNA: TGTGCCAGTAGTATTGGACTAGCGGGGGCGACCTACGAGCAGTACTTC; CDR3: CASSIGLAGATYEQYF
size: -; D: TRBD1; J: TRBJ2-7; V: TRBV10-2; DNA: TGCGCCAGCAGTGGGGACAGTTCCTACGAGCAGTACTTC; CDR3: CASSGDSSYEQYF
size: few; D: -; J: TRBJ1-6; V: TRBV5-4; DNA: TGTGCCAGCAGCACAACAGGGTTCAATTCACCCCTCCACTTT; CDR3: CASSTTGFNSPLHF
size: -; D: TRBD1; J: TRBJ2-3; V: TRBV9; DNA: TGTGCCAGCAGCCAACGACAGGGGTCAGATACGCAGTATTTT; CDR3: CASSQRQGSDTQYF
size: few; D: -; J: TRBJ1-5; V: TRBV6-6; DNA: TGTGCCAGCATCACAGGCGTACGGGATCAGCCCCAGCATTTT; CDR3: CASITGVRDQPQHF
size: -; D: -; J: TRBJ2-3; V: TRBV4-2; DNA: TGTGCCAGCAGCCAAACAGGTCCCACAGATACGCAGTATTTT; CDR3: CASSQTGPTDTQYF
size: -; D: TRBD1; J: TRBJ1-4; V: TRBV5-1; DNA: TGCGCCAGCAGCTTGGAGACAGGGGCTAATGAAAAACTGTTTTTT; CDR3: CASSLETGANEKLFF
size: -; D: -; J: TRBJ2-1; V: TRBV4-2; DNA: TGTGCCAGCAGCCAAGACGGGGCGGGGGCCAGCTCCTACAATGAGCAGTTCTTC; CDR3: CASSQDGAGASSYNEQFF
size: -; D: TRBD2; J: TRBJ2-3; V: TRBV12-5; DNA: TGTGCTAGTGGTTTGGTAATTGATAGCGGGGGCACAGATACGCAGTATTTT; CDR3: CASGLVIDSGGTDTQYF
size: -; D: -; J: TRBJ1-6; V: TRBV7-8; DNA: TGTGCCAGCAGCTTAGCGACTGAATCACCCCTCTACTTT; CDR3: CASSLATESPLYF
size: -; D: TRBD1; J: TRBJ2-7; V: TRBV7-8; DNA: TGTGCCAGCAGCTTAGGACGGGACAGCATTTTACTTTCAAGCTCCTACGAGCAGTACTTC; CDR3: CASSLGRDSILLSSSYEQYF
size: -; D: -; J: TRBJ1-5; V: TRBV10-3; DNA: TGTGCCACCACCAGGGATCTTAGCAATCAGCCCCAGCATTTT; CDR3: CATTRDLSNQPQHF
size: -; D: -; J: TRBJ2-7; V: TRBV7-9; DNA: TGTGCCAGCAGCTTTGGTCCAGGTTCCTACGAGCAGTACTTC; CDR3: CASSFGPGSYEQYF
size: -; D: -; J: TRBJ2-3; V: TRBV15; DNA: TGTGCCACCAGCAGCCGGGATCACACAGATACGCAGTATTTT; CDR3: CATSSRDHTDTQYF
size: -; D: TRBD2; J: TRBJ2-3; V: TRBV5-1; DNA: TGCGCCAGCAGCTTCGGGTCATCGACTAGCGGGGGGGCAGGAGGCACAGATACGCAGTATTTT; CDR3: CASSFGSSTSGGAGGTDTQYF
size: -; D: -; J: TRBJ2-2; V: TRBV11-2; DNA: TGTGCCAGCAGCTTAGTGTATTATTTAGGACAGACGAACACCGGGGAGCTGTTTTTT; CDR3: CASSLVYYLGQTNTGELFF
size: -; D: TRBD2; J: TRBJ2-1; V: TRBV5-1; DNA: TGCGCCAGCAGCGCCCGGCTAGCGGAATACTACAATGAGCAGTTCTTC; CDR3: CASSARLAEYYNEQFF
size: -; D: -; J: TRBJ1-2; V: TRBV25-1; DNA: TGTGCCAGCAGCGAGTTATATGGCTACACCTTC; CDR3: CASSELYGYTF
size: -; D: -; J: TRBJ2-4; V: TRBV28; DNA: TGTGCCAGCAGTTTAGGGACACACGAAGCCAAAAACATTCAGTACTTC; CDR3: CASSLGTHEAKNIQYF
size: -; D: -; J: TRBJ2-5; V: TRBV2; DNA: TGTGCCAGCAGCCGGGACTCCTACCAGAGTCAGAAATACTTC; CDR3: CASSRDSYQSQKYF
size: -; D: -; J: TRBJ2-2; V: TRBV4-3; DNA: TGCGCCAGCAGCCAAGATCCCCATCCAGGTACCGGGGAGCTGTTTTTT; CDR3: CASSQDPHPGTGELFF
size: -; D: -; J: TRBJ2-3; V: TRBV4-2; DNA: TGTGCCAGCAGCCAAGTCTCAGGGGTCGGAGATACGCAGTATTTT; CDR3: CASSQVSGVGDTQYF
size: once; D: -; J: TRBJ2-6; V: TRBV6-1; DNA: TGTGCCAGCAGTGATATATCCCTATCTGGGGCCAACGTCCTGACTTTC; CDR3: CASSDISLSGANVLTF
size: few; D: -; J: TRBJ2-3; V: TRBV10-1; DNA: TGCGCCAGCAGTGCATCCCGCACAGATACGCAGTATTTT; CDR3: CASSASRTDTQYF
size: -; D: TRBD1; J: TRBJ2-7; V: TRBV6-6; DNA: TGTGCCAGCAGTGGGGGACAGTCCAACTACGAGCAGTACTTC; CDR3: CASSGGQSNYEQYF
size: -; D: -; J: TRBJ2-2; V: TRBV6-6; DNA: TGTGCCAGCAGGAACGGAGGGGCGAGGGCCGGGGAGCTGTTTTTT; CDR3: CASRNGGARAGELFF
size: -; D: -; J: TRBJ1-2; V: TRBV6-5; DNA: TGTGCCAGCCGCCTTTTTAGGGGGTATGGCTACACCTTC; CDR3: CASRLFRGYGYTF
size: -; D: -; J: TRBJ1-5; V: TRBV6-1; DNA: TGTGCCAGCAGTGAAGGTCCGGGGGGTCAGCCCCAGCATTTT; CDR3: CASSEGPGGQPQHF
size: -; D: -; J: TRBJ2-3; V: TRBV7-2; DNA: TGTGCCAGCAGCTTAGCGACCGGGGATACGCAGTATTTT; CDR3: CASSLATGDTQYF
size: -; D: TRBD1; J: TRBJ2-7; V: TRBV19; DNA: TGTGCCAGTGGGACAGGGCACTCCTACGAGCAGTACTTC; CDR3: CASGTGHSYEQYF
size: -; D: -; J: TRBJ2-1; V: TRBV6-1; DNA: TGTGCCAGCAGGGAATTCGATGAGCAGTTCTTC; CDR3: CASREFDEQFF
size: -; D: -; J: TRBJ1-6; V: TRBV7-9; DNA: TGTGCCAGCAGCTTAGGAGGGTCTAATTCACCCCTCCACTTT; CDR3: CASSLGGSNSPLHF
size: -; D: TRBD1; J: TRBJ2-2; V: TRBV19; DNA: TGTGCCAGTAGTAAAAAATCCGGGACAGCGAACACCGGGGAGCTGTTTTTT; CDR3: CASSKKSGTANTGELFF
size: -; D: -; J: TRBJ2-3; V: TRBV27; DNA: TGTGCCAGCAGTTTTCTTAGGGCGTTGGACAGCGGACTGCCCCACACAGATACGCAGTATTTT; CDR3: CASSFLRALDSGLPHTDTQYF
size: -; D: TRBD1; J: TRBJ1-4; V: TRBV7-2; DNA: TGTGCCAGCAGCACCCCGACAGGGGGAGAAAAACTGTTTTTT; CDR3: CASSTPTGGEKLFF
size: -; D: -; J: TRBJ2-5; V: TRBV5-4; DNA: TGTGCCAGCAGCTTGGTGGCAGGGGGGCAGACCCAGTACTTC; CDR3: CASSLVAGGQTQYF
size: -; D: TRBD2; J: TRBJ2-5; V: TRBV2; DNA: TGTGCCAGCAGGTCTAGCGGGGGGATCTTAGAGACCCAGTACTTC; CDR3: CASRSSGGILETQYF
size: -; D: TRBD2; J: TRBJ2-5; V: TRBV2; DNA: TGTGCCAGCACCGGGACTAGCGGGGCGCAAGAGACCCAGTACTTC; CDR3: CASTGTSGAQETQYF
size: -; D: -; J: TRBJ2-1; V: TRBV11-3; DNA: TGTGCCAGCAGCTTAGATCTGGGCGACAATGAGCAGTTCTTC; CDR3: CASSLDLGDNEQFF
size: -; D: TRBD2; J: TRBJ2-5; V: TRBV19; DNA: TGTGCCAGTAGGGTGCGGGGGGGGAGGGAGACCCAGTACTTC; CDR3: CASRVRGGRETQYF
size: once; D: TRBD1; J: TRBJ1-2; V: TRBV5-1; DNA: TGCGCCAGCAGCCCAAGGGACAGCTCATCTAACTATGGCTACACCTTC; CDR3: CASSPRDSSSNYGYTF
size: -; D: -; J: TRBJ2-7; V: TRBV29-1; DNA: TGCAGCGTTCTCCAGGGGTTGGTGCAGTACTTC; CDR3: CSVLQGLVQYF
size: -; D: TRBD1; J: TRBJ2-7; V: TRBV5-1; DNA: TGCGCCAGCAGTTTCGCCCGGGACAGGTACTACGAGCAGTACTTC; CDR3: CASSFARDRYYEQYF